These 32 T cell receptor beta chains originate from one sample sequenced in a study of OX40 agonist ivuxolimab in advanced cancers. Repertoires were generated with immunoSEQ multiplex PCR, while TCRdb's copy carries only in-frame clones and drops some. The sample records some 87,000 clones, 75% to 95% being singletons. The specimen was CD4+ or CD8+ T cells sorted from blood, collected in a trial of the OX40 agonist ivuxolimab. The receptors here all came from an adult with an advanced solid tumor such as melanoma, head and neck, liver or kidney cancer.

This clone was seen only once. The rearrangement joins TRBV9 to TRBJ1-6; TRBD1 matches at 9 bases. Germline CDR1 reads SGDLS; CDR2 reads YYNGEE. J was trimmed by 13 bases and V by 0 bases; bases with no gene match: 5. This CDR3 comprises 14 residues. CDR3 loop: CASSVDQDRGPLHF. For the CDR3, the DNA is TGTGCCAGCAGCGTAGACCAGGACAGGGGCCCCCTCCACTTT.

V gene TRBV6-1 combines with J gene TRBJ1-5; weak D call: TRBD1 (5 bases). Trimming shortened V by 7 bases and J by 2 bases, and 12 bases separated the two germline ends. CDR3 length equals 14 residues. CDR1 is MNHNS, CDR2 SASEGT, per germline. Written as DNA, the CDR3 is TGTGCCAGCACTTTAATGGGGGGCAATCAGCCCCAGCATTTT. The encoded protein is CASTLMGGNQPQHF.

This clone came up once. Distinct nucleotide sequences in the sample also encode this CDR3. The chain uses TRBV28 and TRBJ2-1; D unclear. The CDR3 is 12 amino acids. Germline V lookup: CDR1 MDHEN, CDR2 SYDVKM. V lost 3 bases and J lost 10, with 10 bases in between. CDR3 region: CASSFPSGEQFF. CDR3 nucleotides: TGTGCCAGCAGTTTCCCCTCAGGCGAGCAGTTCTTC.

In its sample, this clone was seen a few times. V is TRBV12-5 and J is TRBJ2-7; 7 bases are a match to TRBD1. CDR1 LGHNT and CDR2 FRNRAP come from the germline V gene. This CDR3 spans 17 amino acids. Losses at the gene ends were 0 bases for V and 4 bases for J; bases not matched to a gene: 12. Here the CDR3 reads CASGLVIVTGMEYEQYF. The DNA of the CDR3 is TGTGCTAGTGGTTTGGTAATAGTGACAGGGATGGAGTACGAGCAGTACTTC. The full variable domain, in which reference TRBV12-5 and TRBJ2-7 provide the parts outside the CDR3, is DARVTQTPRHKVTEMGQEVTMRCQPILGHNTVFWYRQTMMQGLELLAYFRNRAPLDDSGMPKDRFSAEMPDATLATLKIQPSEPRDSAVYFCASGLVIVTGMEYEQYFGPGTRLTVT.

In its sample, this clone was seen once. The CDR3 protein is CASSGTGELFF. In DNA form, the CDR3 reads TGTGCCAGTAGCGGGACCGGGGAGCTGTTTTTT. The V and J genes are TRBV19 and TRBJ2-2, with no clear D. The CDR3 is 11 amino acids. Trimming cost V 6 bases and J 5 bases, with 4 bases left between them. CDR1 is LNHDA, CDR2 SQIVND, per germline (reference sequence).

This chain's CDR3 is CASSLPGTGNTEAFF. The CDR3 nucleotides are TGCGCCAGCAGCCTCCCCGGGACAGGGAACACTGAAGCTTTCTTT. The V call is TRBV4-1, the J call TRBJ1-1; TRBD1 matches at 8 bases. This CDR3 region has 15 residues. Germline trimming cut 4 bases from V and 1 base from J; bases unmatched to any gene: 5. Looked up from germline, CDR1 is MGHRA and CDR2 is YSYEKL.

The J gene is TRBJ1-1, the V gene TRBV11-3, with D maybe TRBD1 (6 bases). Germline assignment: CDR1 SGHNT and CDR2 YENEEA. The V gene lost 4 bases and the J gene lost 4 bases, with 16 bases spanning the gap. CDR3 length: 15 residues. This CDR3 is CASSSDRSPGTEAFF. CDR3 in DNA: TGTGCCAGCAGCTCCGACAGGTCCCCGGGCACTGAAGCTTTCTTT. The variable domain in full, completed from reference TRBV11-3 and TRBJ1-1, reads EAGVVQSPRYKIIEKKQPVAFWCNPISGHNTLYWYLQNLGQGPELLIRYENEEAVDDSQLPKDRFSAERLKGVDSTLKIQPAELGDSAVYLCASSSDRSPGTEAFFGQGTRLTVV.

The rearrangement joins TRBV11-2 to TRBJ1-1; D is uncertain. V lost 0 bases, J lost 4 bases, and 9 bases lay in between. The CDR3 is 14 amino acids. Germline CDR1 is SGHAT and CDR2 is FQNNGV. CDR3 in DNA: TGTGCCAGCAGCTTAGACCCCGGCACCACTGAAGCTTTCTTT. It yields the protein CASSLDPGTTEAFF.

The chain couples TRBV7-2 to TRBJ2-1; D is perhaps TRBD2 (6 bases). The ends were cut back, 0 bases at V and 7 bases at J, with 10 bases in the middle. CDR3 length: 14 amino acids. Germline CDR1 is SGHTA and CDR2 is FQGNSA. CDR3 nucleotides: TGTGCCAGCAGCTTAGCGGGGGGTTTGAATGAGCAGTTCTTC. Its translation is CASSLAGGLNEQFF.

The gene calls are TRBV7-6 and TRBJ2-5; D possibly corresponds to TRBD2 (6 bases). The CDR3 totals 16 residues. The V gene's germline CDR1 is SGHVS and CDR2 FNYEAQ. Trimming removed 5 bases from V and 5 bases from J, with 21 bases in between. DNA of the CDR3: TGTGCCAGCAGCCGGTCGGGGGAGCGGGCCCGGGAGACCCAGTACTTC. Translated: CASSRSGERARETQYF.

This clone came up once. The chain uses TRBV19 and TRBJ2-1, with a possible D match to TRBD2 (5 bases). V lost 1 base and J 5 bases, leaving 12 bases between the germline ends. CDR3 length: 15 amino acids. Germline V lookup: CDR1 LNHDA, CDR2 SQIVND (reference sequence). CDR3 residues: CASSIVGDSDNEQFF. The DNA of the CDR3 is TGTGCCAGTAGTATAGTGGGAGATTCAGACAATGAGCAGTTCTTC.

The chain joins TRBV12-5 to TRBJ2-7, with D unresolved. This CDR3 is 14 amino acids long. Per germline, CDR1 LGHNT and CDR2 FRNRAP. V was trimmed by 8 bases and J by 5 bases, leaving 19 bases between them. The CDR3, as DNA: TGTGCTAGTACCATCCTAGGCCCCTTAAACGAGCAGTACTTC. This translates into CASTILGPLNEQYF.

In its sample, this clone was seen once. This sequence joins TRBV25-1 and TRBJ1-4; no definite D call. Germline V CDR1 and CDR2: MGHDK, SYGVNS. This CDR3 spans 14 amino acids. V lost 4 bases and J 5 bases, leaving 11 bases between the germline ends. CDR3 protein: CASSAVGSNEKLFF. Written as DNA, the CDR3 is TGTGCCAGCAGTGCGGTGGGCTCCAATGAAAAACTGTTTTTT.

The CDR3 nucleotides read TGTGCCAGCAGCTTGCCGGCTAGCGGGTCCTACGAGCAGTACTTC. Protein: CASSLPASGSYEQYF. The V and J genes are TRBV11-3 and TRBJ2-7, with 8 bases aligning to TRBD2. Looked up from germline, CDR1 is SGHNT and CDR2 is YENEEA. The CDR3 totals 15 residues. After removal of 3 bases from V and 1 base from J, the junction contained 5 bases not matched to a gene. Together with reference TRBV11-3 and TRBJ2-7, the CDR3 gives the full variable domain: EAGVVQSPRYKIIEKKQPVAFWCNPISGHNTLYWYLQNLGQGPELLIRYENEEAVDDSQLPKDRFSAERLKGVDSTLKIQPAELGDSAVYLCASSLPASGSYEQYFGPGTRLTVT.

This sequence joins TRBV19 and TRBJ2-1; 7 nucleotides match TRBD2. This CDR3 is built from 13 residues. V trimming: 3 bases; J trimming: 12 bases; junction bases outside the gene matches: 8. Germline lookup yields CDR1 LNHDA and CDR2 SQIVND (reference sequence). In DNA, the CDR3 is TGTGCCAGTAGTATGTCTGGGGGAGGGCCGCAGTTCTTC. Protein product: CASSMSGGGPQFF. Using reference TRBV19 and TRBJ2-1 for the parts outside the CDR3, the full variable domain is DGGITQSPKYLFRKEGQNVTLSCEQNLNHDAMYWYRQDPGQGLRLIYYSQIVNDFQKGDIAEGYSVSREKKESFPLTVTSAQKNPTAFYLCASSMSGGGPQFFGPGTRLTVL.

The chain carries TRBV6-6 and TRBJ2-3; 9 bases match TRBD2. CDR3 length equals 14 residues. Germline V gene data show CDR1 as MNHNY and CDR2 as SVGAGI (reference sequence). V shed 8 bases, J shed 6 bases, and the junction held 9 bases outside the gene matches. Here the CDR3 reads CASSKGLATDTQYF. DNA of the CDR3: TGTGCCAGCTCCAAGGGACTAGCAACCGATACGCAGTATTTT.

This chain links TRBV28 with TRBJ2-1, with D perhaps matching TRBD1 or TRBD2 (5 bases each). Trimming took 4 bases from V and 0 from J, leaving 19 bases between them. The germline V gene encodes CDR1 MDHEN and CDR2 SYDVKM. CDR3 length: 18 amino acids. The CDR3 protein is CASSSWGSWGSSYNEQFF. CDR3 in DNA: TGTGCCAGCAGTTCATGGGGTTCCTGGGGGAGCTCCTACAATGAGCAGTTCTTC.

This chain links TRBV4-1 with TRBJ1-1; D may be TRBD1 (5 bases). Trimming shortened V by 2 bases and J by 1 base, and 14 bases separated the two germline ends. The germline V gene encodes CDR1 MGHRA and CDR2 YSYEKL. CDR3 length equals 16 residues. The CDR3 region is CASSQPRDGPNTEAFF. The CDR3 DNA is TGCGCCAGCAGCCAACCCCGGGACGGCCCGAACACTGAAGCTTTCTTT.

The chain links TRBV5-4 to TRBJ1-2; 7 positions match TRBD1. This CDR3 spans 15 amino acids. J lost 4 bases, V lost 3 bases, and 9 bases had no gene match. Germline loops: CDR1 SGHNT, CDR2 YYREEE (reference sequence). CDR3 sequence (DNA): TGTGCCAGCAGCTCCGGGACAGTGAGACCCTATGGCTACACCTTC. Translating gives CASSSGTVRPYGYTF.

The chain employs TRBV11-3 and TRBJ1-5; no reliable D call. The CDR3 loop spans 12 amino acids. Deletions cut 3 bases from V and 2 bases from J, with 2 bases between. Germline loops: CDR1 SGHNT, CDR2 YENEEA. The CDR3 DNA sequence: TGTGCCAGCAGCTTCGGCAATCAGCCCCAGCATTTT. Translation: CASSFGNQPQHF. The entire variable domain, with the rest obtained from reference TRBV11-3 and TRBJ1-5, is as follows: EAGVVQSPRYKIIEKKQPVAFWCNPISGHNTLYWYLQNLGQGPELLIRYENEEAVDDSQLPKDRFSAERLKGVDSTLKIQPAELGDSAVYLCASSFGNQPQHFGDGTRLSIL.

This sequence joins TRBV11-3 and TRBJ2-1; 8 bases are shared with TRBD2. This CDR3 has 15 residues. After removal of 3 bases from V and 13 bases from J, the junction contained 14 bases not matched to a gene. CDR1 is SGHNT and CDR2 is YENEEA in the germline V gene. For the CDR3, the DNA is TGTGCCAGCAGCTTGCAACCGGGACTAGGAGCTCTTCAGTTCTTC. This gives the protein CASSLQPGLGALQFF.

V usage is TRBV7-9 and J usage is TRBJ2-2; D is undetermined. V was trimmed by 2 bases and J by 4 bases, leaving 23 bases between them. The CDR3 length is 19 residues. Germline CDR1 reads SEHNR; CDR2 reads FQNEAQ (reference sequence). The CDR3 loop is CASSLPGSGRLVFTGELFF. CDR3 nucleotides: TGTGCCAGCAGCTTACCGGGCTCCGGCCGGTTGGTGTTCACCGGGGAGCTGTTTTTT.

V and J are TRBV7-6 and TRBJ1-1; D remains unclear. V gave up 5 bases and J gave up 1 base, with 14 bases separating them. CDR3 length: 15 amino acids. Germline V gene lookup returns CDR1 SGHVS and CDR2 FNYEAQ. The DNA of the CDR3 is TGTGCCAGCAGCCCCCGATTCAGCTCGAACACTGAAGCTTTCTTT. It encodes CASSPRFSSNTEAFF.

This sequence joins TRBV4-3 and TRBJ2-1, with 11 bases identical to TRBD2. Trimming took 4 bases from V and 8 from J; bases not matched to a gene: 10. Germline lookup yields CDR1 LGHNA and CDR2 YSLEER. The CDR3 covers 16 residues. CDR3 sequence (DNA): TGCGCCAGCAGCCCACAACCTAGCGGGGGGATGTATGAGCAGTTCTTC. Protein: CASSPQPSGGMYEQFF.

The chain uses TRBV19 and TRBJ1-5, with 9 nucleotides matching TRBD1. The CDR3 has 13 amino acids. Trimming took 6 bases from V and 6 from J; bases not matched to a gene: 3. Germline assignment: CDR1 LNHDA and CDR2 SQIVND (reference sequence). The CDR3 DNA sequence: TGTGCCAGTAGGGACAGGGGAAGTCAGCCCCAGCATTTT. It codes for CASRDRGSQPQHF.

The CDR3 region is CASSLEGYIGHEQYF. DNA for the CDR3: TGCGCCAGCAGCTTGGAGGGTTATATCGGCCACGAGCAGTACTTC. The V and J genes are TRBV5-1 and TRBJ2-7; D remains unclear. Germline V gene lookup returns CDR1 SGHRS and CDR2 YFSETQ. The CDR3 runs 15 residues. Trimming stripped 0 bases from V and 5 bases from J, with 15 bases between.

V and J are TRBV29-1 and TRBJ1-5, with 7 positions matching TRBD1. The CDR3 loop spans 13 amino acids. From germline, CDR1 is SQVTM and CDR2 ANQGSEA. V lost 4 bases and J lost 5; bases outside the gene matches: 5. CDR3 coding DNA: TGCAGCGTTGGGGGGCAGGGGGATCAGCCCCAGCATTTT. This encodes CSVGGQGDQPQHF. The complete variable domain, with remaining parts taken from reference TRBV29-1 and TRBJ1-5, reads SAVISQKPSRDICQRGTSLTIQCQVDSQVTMMFWYRQQPGQSLTLIATANQGSEATYESGFVIDKFPISRPNLTFSTLTVSNMSPEDSSIYLCSVGGQGDQPQHFGDGTRLSIL.

The rearrangement joins TRBV10-3 to TRBJ2-3, with TRBD2 as a possible D gene (6 bases). V lost 2 bases to trimming and J lost 4 bases, with 16 bases between them. The CDR3 has 16 amino acids. The germline V gene has CDR1 ENHRY and CDR2 SYGVKD. In DNA form, the CDR3 reads TGTGCCATCAGTGAGCTGGGCGGGGAGAACGCAGATACGCAGTATTTT. Encoded protein: CAISELGGENADTQYF.

The V gene is TRBV7-9, the J gene TRBJ2-4; D unclear. In germline, CDR1 is SEHNR, CDR2 FQNEAQ (reference sequence). V lost 5 bases and J lost 15, with 14 bases in between. There are 11 residues in the CDR3. The CDR3 sequence: CASSPSVTPYF. The CDR3, as DNA: TGTGCCAGCAGCCCCTCGGTGACCCCGTACTTC. The full variable domain, completed using reference TRBV7-9 and TRBJ2-4, is DTGVSQNPRHKITKRGQNVTFRCDPISEHNRLYWYRQTLGQGPEFLTYFQNEAQLEKSRLLSDRFSAERPKGSFSTLEIQRTEQGDSAMYLCASSPSVTPYFGAGTRLSVL.

The chain joins TRBV4-2 to TRBJ2-2; 12 bases align to TRBD2. The junction had 8 bases not matched to a gene; V was cut back by 4 bases and J by 5 bases. Germline CDR1 is LGHNA and CDR2 is YNFKEQ. CDR3 size: 17 residues. The CDR3 spells CASSPLAGGLRTGELFF. The CDR3 coding sequence is TGTGCCAGCAGCCCGCTAGCGGGGGGGCTAAGAACCGGGGAGCTGTTTTTT.

The chain links TRBV7-9 to TRBJ2-3; 7 nucleotides align to TRBD2. V was pared by 3 bases and J by 6 bases, with 3 bases of the junction left unmatched. Germline loops: CDR1 SEHNR, CDR2 FQNEAQ (reference sequence). The CDR3 is 13 amino acids. CDR3 protein: CASSFYSGDTQYF. The CDR3 region has the DNA TGTGCCAGCAGCTTCTATAGCGGGGATACGCAGTATTTT.

The chain is built from TRBV4-2 and TRBJ2-1, with 15 bases aligning to TRBD2. V lost 3 bases, J lost 6 bases, and 0 bases stayed unmatched. The CDR3 is 15 amino acids. Germline CDR1 is LGHNA and CDR2 is YNFKEQ. CDR3: CASSQGLAGGNEQFF. DNA of the CDR3: TGTGCCAGCAGCCAGGGACTAGCGGGGGGCAATGAGCAGTTCTTC.